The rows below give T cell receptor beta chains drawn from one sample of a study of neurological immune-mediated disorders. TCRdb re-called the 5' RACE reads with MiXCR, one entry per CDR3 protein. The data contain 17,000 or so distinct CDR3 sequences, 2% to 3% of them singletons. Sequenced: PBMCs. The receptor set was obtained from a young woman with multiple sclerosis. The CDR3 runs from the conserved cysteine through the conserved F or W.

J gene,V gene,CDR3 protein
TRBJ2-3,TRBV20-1,CSAPSYSVDTQYF
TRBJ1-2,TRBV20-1,CSARLRGQGPNYGYTF
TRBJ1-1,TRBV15,CATSSLRRSTEAFF
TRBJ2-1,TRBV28,CASSPSGTQNSSYNEQFF
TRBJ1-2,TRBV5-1,CASSEGGKGGYTF
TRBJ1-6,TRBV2,CASSETGRDSPLNF
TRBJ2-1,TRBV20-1,CSARRGGLYNEQFF
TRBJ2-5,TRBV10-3,CAISNPGQRETQYF
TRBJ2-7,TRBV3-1,CASSQDKGFTFYEQYF
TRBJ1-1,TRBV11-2,CASSLDQILAFF
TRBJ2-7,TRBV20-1,CSARDRRVLYEQYF
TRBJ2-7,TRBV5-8,CASRGTVYEQYF
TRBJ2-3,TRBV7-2,CASSLGGLAGVDPISTDTQYF
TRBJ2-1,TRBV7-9,CASSLEISSYNEQFF
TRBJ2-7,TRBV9,CASSVEPAGAGEQYF
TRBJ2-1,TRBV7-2,CASSKGQFSYNEQFF
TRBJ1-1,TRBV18,CASSPPNSLNTEAFF
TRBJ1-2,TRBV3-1,CASSPRDGYGYTF
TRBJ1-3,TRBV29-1,CSVELREEALVIYF
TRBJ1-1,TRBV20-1,CSDKPTIEAFF
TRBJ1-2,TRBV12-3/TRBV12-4,CASSSPGRYGYTF
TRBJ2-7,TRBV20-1,CSAYLRDRSYEQYF
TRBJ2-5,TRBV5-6,CASSWQAQETQYF
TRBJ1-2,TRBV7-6,CASSLAGNYGYTF
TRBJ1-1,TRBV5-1,CASTDRGSFSTEAFF
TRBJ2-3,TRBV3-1,CASSGLAGADTQYF
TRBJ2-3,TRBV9,CASSDPSGPGTDTQYF
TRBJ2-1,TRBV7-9,CASSLEGTNEQFF
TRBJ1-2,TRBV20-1,CSASAKGYTF
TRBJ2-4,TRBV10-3,CAISEPNRGNIQYF
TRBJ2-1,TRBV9,CASSVGQVNEQFF
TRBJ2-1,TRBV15,CATSRGGLAGVFEQFF
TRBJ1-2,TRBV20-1,CSARVHQGGYTF
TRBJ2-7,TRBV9,CASSPRQGNYEQYF
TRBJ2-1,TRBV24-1,CATTAGGPVNNEQFF
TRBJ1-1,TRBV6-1,CASSDPGGNTEAFF
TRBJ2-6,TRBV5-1,CASSLVGTGGSGANVLTF
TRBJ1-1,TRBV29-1,CSPDEEGPGGSTEAFF
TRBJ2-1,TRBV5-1,CASSLTGNEQFF
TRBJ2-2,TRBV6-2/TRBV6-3,CASSYDGPGELFF
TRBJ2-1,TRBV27,CASSFAGDEQFF
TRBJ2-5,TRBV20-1,CSASKAGETQYF